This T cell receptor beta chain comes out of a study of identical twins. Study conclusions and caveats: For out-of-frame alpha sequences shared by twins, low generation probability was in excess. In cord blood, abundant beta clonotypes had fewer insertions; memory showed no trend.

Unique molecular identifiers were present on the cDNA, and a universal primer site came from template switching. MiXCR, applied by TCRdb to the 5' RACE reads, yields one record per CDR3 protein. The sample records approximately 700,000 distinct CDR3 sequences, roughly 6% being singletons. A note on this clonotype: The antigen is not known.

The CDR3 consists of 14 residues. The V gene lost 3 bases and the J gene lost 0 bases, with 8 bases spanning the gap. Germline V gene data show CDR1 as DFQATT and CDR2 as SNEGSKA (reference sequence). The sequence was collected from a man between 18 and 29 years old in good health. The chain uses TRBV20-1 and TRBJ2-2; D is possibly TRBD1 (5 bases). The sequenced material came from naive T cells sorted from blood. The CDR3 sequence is CSASSGTNTGELFF. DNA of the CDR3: TGCAGTGCTAGTTCAGGGACGAACACCGGGGAGCTGTTTTTT.